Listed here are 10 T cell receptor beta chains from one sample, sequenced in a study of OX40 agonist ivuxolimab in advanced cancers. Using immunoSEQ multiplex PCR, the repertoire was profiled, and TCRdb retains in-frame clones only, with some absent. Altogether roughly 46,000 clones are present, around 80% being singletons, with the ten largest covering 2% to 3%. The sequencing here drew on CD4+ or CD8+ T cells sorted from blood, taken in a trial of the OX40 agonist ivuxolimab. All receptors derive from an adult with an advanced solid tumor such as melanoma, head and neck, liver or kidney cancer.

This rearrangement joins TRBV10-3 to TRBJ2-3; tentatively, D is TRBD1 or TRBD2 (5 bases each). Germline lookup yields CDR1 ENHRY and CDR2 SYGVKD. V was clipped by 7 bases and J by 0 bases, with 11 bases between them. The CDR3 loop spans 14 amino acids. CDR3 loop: CAITSGPSTDTQYF. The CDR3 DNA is TGTGCCATCACCTCGGGACCAAGCACAGATACGCAGTATTTT.

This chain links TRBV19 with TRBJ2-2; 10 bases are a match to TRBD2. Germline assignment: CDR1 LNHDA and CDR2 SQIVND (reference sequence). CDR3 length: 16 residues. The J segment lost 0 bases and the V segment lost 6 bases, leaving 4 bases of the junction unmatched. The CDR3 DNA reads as TGTGCCAGTAGGACTAGCGGGTTTGCGAACACCGGGGAGCTGTTTTTT. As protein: CASRTSGFANTGELFF.

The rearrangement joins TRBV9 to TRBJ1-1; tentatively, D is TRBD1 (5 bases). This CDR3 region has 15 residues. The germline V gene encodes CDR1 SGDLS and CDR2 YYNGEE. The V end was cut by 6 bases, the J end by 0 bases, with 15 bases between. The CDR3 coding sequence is TGTGCCAGCACCCAAACCCCGACAGTGAACACTGAAGCTTTCTTT. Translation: CASTQTPTVNTEAFF.

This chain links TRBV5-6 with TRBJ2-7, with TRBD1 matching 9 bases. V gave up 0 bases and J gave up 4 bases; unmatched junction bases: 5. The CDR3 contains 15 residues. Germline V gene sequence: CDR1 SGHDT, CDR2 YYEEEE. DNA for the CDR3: TGTGCCAGCAGCTTGGGGGGGACAGGGAATTACGAGCAGTACTTC. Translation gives CASSLGGTGNYEQYF.

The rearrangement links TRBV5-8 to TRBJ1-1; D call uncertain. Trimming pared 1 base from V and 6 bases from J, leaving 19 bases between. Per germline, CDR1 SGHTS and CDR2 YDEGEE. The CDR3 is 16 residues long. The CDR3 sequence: CASSLPSPGLTSEAFF. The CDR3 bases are TGTGCCAGCAGCTTGCCGTCTCCGGGCCTAACTTCTGAAGCTTTCTTT.

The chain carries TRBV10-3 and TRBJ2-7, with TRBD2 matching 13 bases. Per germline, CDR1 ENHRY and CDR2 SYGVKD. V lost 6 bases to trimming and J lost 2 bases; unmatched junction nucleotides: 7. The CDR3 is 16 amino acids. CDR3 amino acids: CAIRSPGTSGTYEQYF. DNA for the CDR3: TGTGCCATCAGATCCCCTGGGACTAGCGGGACCTACGAGCAGTACTTC.

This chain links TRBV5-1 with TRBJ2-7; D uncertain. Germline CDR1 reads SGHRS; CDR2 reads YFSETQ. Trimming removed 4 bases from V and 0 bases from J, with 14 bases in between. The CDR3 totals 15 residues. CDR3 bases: TGCGCCAGCAGCCCGGCCAAAGTGAGCTCCTACGAGCAGTACTTC. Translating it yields CASSPAKVSSYEQYF.

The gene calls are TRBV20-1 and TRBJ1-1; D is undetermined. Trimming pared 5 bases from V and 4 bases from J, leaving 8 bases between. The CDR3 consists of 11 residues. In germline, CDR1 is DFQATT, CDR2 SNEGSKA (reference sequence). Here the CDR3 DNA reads TGCAGTGCTTACTGGGGCACTGAAGCTTTCTTT. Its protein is CSAYWGTEAFF.

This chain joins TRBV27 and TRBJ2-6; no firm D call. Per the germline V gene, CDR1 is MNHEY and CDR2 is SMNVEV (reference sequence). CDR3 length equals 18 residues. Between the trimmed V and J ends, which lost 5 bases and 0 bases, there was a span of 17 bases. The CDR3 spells CASSPLTEFSSGANVLTF. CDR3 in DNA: TGTGCCAGCAGTCCCTTAACAGAGTTCTCCTCTGGGGCCAACGTCCTGACTTTC. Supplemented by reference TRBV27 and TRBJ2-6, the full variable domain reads EAQVTQNPRYLITVTGKKLTVTCSQNMNHEYMSWYRQDPGLGLRQIYYSMNVEVTDKGDVPEGYKVSRKEKRNFPLILESPSPNQTSLYFCASSPLTEFSSGANVLTFGAGSRLTVL.

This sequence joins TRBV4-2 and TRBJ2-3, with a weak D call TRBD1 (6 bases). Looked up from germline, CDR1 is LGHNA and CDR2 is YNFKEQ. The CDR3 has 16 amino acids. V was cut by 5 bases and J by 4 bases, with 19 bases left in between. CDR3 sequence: CASSLKAGGGPDTQYF. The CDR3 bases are TGTGCCAGCAGCTTGAAAGCTGGTGGGGGCCCAGATACGCAGTATTTT.